Each of the 28 T cell receptor beta chains below was sequenced from the same sample in a study of CD8 T cells in ankylosing spondylitis. Study-level results: Seemingly characteristic of ankylosing spondylitis blood was a TCR beta motif consisting of roughly 8 highly homologous variants.

One entry per CDR3 protein results from TCRdb running MiXCR on the 5' RACE reads. The sample includes 750,000 to 850,000 distinct CDR3 sequences, about 10% seen only once; the top ten take approximately 0.51%. No antigen has been assigned to these receptors. Sequences were obtained from blood, either unsorted or a sorted T cell fraction (not recorded which). These receptors were collected from a male donor with ankylosing spondylitis.

In its sample, this clonotype was seen many times. V and J are TRBV5-1 and TRBJ1-6; weak D call: TRBD1 (5 bases). Per germline, CDR1 SGHRS and CDR2 YFSETQ. The CDR3 totals 17 residues. The ends were cut back, 0 bases at V and 3 bases at J, with 13 bases in the middle. DNA of the CDR3: TGCGCCAGCAGCTTGGGCCGGGACCAGTTCTATAATTCACCCCTCCACTTT. It codes for CASSLGRDQFYNSPLHF. Full variable domain (outside the CDR3, taken from reference TRBV5-1 and TRBJ1-6): KAGVTQTPRYLIKTRGQQVTLSCSPISGHRSVSWYQQTPGQGLQFLFEYFSETQRNKGNFPGRFSGRQFSNSRSEMNVSTLELGDSALYLCASSLGRDQFYNSPLHFGNGTRLTVT.

This clonotype has more than one count but fewer than ten. This chain joins TRBV20-1 and TRBJ2-7, with a tentative D call TRBD1 (5 bases). Deletions cut 6 bases from V and 0 bases from J, with 21 bases between. The germline gives CDR1 DFQATT, CDR2 SNEGSKA (reference sequence). The CDR3 spans 16 residues. CDR3: CSALSQTTAISYEQYF. CDR3 DNA: TGCAGTGCGCTTTCCCAGACGACAGCTATCTCCTACGAGCAGTACTTC.

The gene calls are TRBV20-1 and TRBJ2-3; tentatively, D is TRBD2 (5 bases). The length of the CDR3 is 14 residues. The germline V gene has CDR1 DFQATT and CDR2 SNEGSKA (reference sequence). The V end lost 6 bases, the J end lost 0 bases, and 13 bases lay between the germline ends. Written as DNA, the CDR3 is TGCAGTGCCTTAGGAGGACTTAGCACAGATACGCAGTATTTT. As protein: CSALGGLSTDTQYF.

This clonotype was recorded many times. The chain recombines TRBV20-1 with TRBJ2-7; D may be TRBD1 (6 bases). The germline CDR1 and CDR2 sequences are DFQATT and SNEGSKA (reference sequence). The CDR3 runs to 13 residues. Trimming took off 2 bases at V and 7 bases at J, with 15 bases between the two ends. The CDR3 sequence: CSARRTALGEQYF. The CDR3 region has the DNA TGCAGTGCTAGAAGGACAGCCCTGGGTGAGCAGTACTTC.

V usage is TRBV5-1 and J usage is TRBJ2-7; 10 nucleotides agree with TRBD2. Germline CDR1 SGHRS, CDR2 YFSETQ. The CDR3 consists of 15 residues. Trimming cost V 3 bases and J 3 bases; bases outside gene matches: 6. CDR3 region: CASSSLTSGFYEQYF. DNA for the CDR3: TGCGCCAGCAGCTCCCTGACTAGCGGGTTCTACGAGCAGTACTTC. Using reference TRBV5-1 and TRBJ2-7 for the parts outside the CDR3, the full variable domain is KAGVTQTPRYLIKTRGQQVTLSCSPISGHRSVSWYQQTPGQGLQFLFEYFSETQRNKGNFPGRFSGRQFSNSRSEMNVSTLELGDSALYLCASSSLTSGFYEQYFGPGTRLTVT.

In this sample, this clonotype turned up a few times. The V gene is TRBV20-1, the J gene TRBJ2-7; D may be TRBD1 (6 bases). The CDR3 is made up of 15 amino acids. Per the germline V gene, CDR1 is DFQATT and CDR2 is SNEGSKA (reference sequence). V dropped 0 bases and J dropped 1 base, with 13 bases sitting between them. CDR3 region: CSARDQVGQSYEQYF. DNA for the CDR3: TGCAGTGCTAGAGATCAGGTCGGACAGTCCTACGAGCAGTACTTC.

The CDR3 bases are TGTGCCAGCAGCCCCCGACTAGCGGGGGGGGATTGGGAGCAGTTCTTC. It codes for CASSPRLAGGDWEQFF. V and J are TRBV7-8 and TRBJ2-1; 14 bases align to TRBD2. Germline CDR1 is SGHVS and CDR2 is FQNEAQ. V lost 5 bases to trimming and J lost 10 bases; unmatched junction nucleotides: 10. CDR3 size: 16 residues.

There are many counts of this clonotype. This chain uses TRBV11-1 with TRBJ2-1, with unresolved D. CDR1 SGHAT and CDR2 FQDESV come from the germline V gene (reference sequence). The V end lost 5 bases, the J end lost 4 bases, and 12 bases lay between the germline ends. The CDR3 sequence is 14 residues long. The chain's CDR3 is CASSLRTDYNEQFF. CDR3 DNA sequence: TGTGCCAGCAGCCTGAGGACCGATTACAATGAGCAGTTCTTC.

This clonotype appeared many times. The CDR3: CSARDPTSGTDNEQFF. The CDR3 DNA follows: TGCAGTGCTAGAGATCCAACTAGCGGTACCGACAATGAGCAGTTCTTC. The V call is TRBV20-1, the J call TRBJ2-1, with 8 bases that match TRBD2. This CDR3 comprises 16 residues. V lost 0 bases to trimming and J lost 5 bases; unmatched junction nucleotides: 9. Germline CDR1 and CDR2: DFQATT and SNEGSKA (reference sequence).

The chain has TRBV20-1 and TRBJ1-2, with D unresolved. Germline V gene data show CDR1 as DFQATT and CDR2 as SNEGSKA (reference sequence). Trimming cost V 4 bases and J 3 bases, with 9 bases left between them. This CDR3 is 12 amino acids long. DNA for the CDR3: TGCAGTGCTAATCAGAGATACTATGGCTACACCTTC. Protein product: CSANQRYYGYTF.

This clonotype has more than one count but fewer than ten. V is TRBV4-2 and J is TRBJ1-2; D is possibly TRBD1 (6 bases). CDR1 and CDR2 (germline): LGHNA, YNFKEQ. Trimming took 4 bases from V and 5 from J, leaving 20 bases between them. This CDR3 has 16 amino acids. CDR3 in amino acids: CASSPLAGGSSYGYTF. For the CDR3, the DNA is TGTGCCAGCAGCCCCTTGGCGGGGGGCAGCAGTTATGGCTACACCTTC.

This chain links TRBV7-2 with TRBJ2-5; TRBD2 matches at 8 bases. The germline V gene encodes CDR1 SGHTA and CDR2 FQGNSA. The junction had 13 bases not matched to a gene; V was cut back by 8 bases and J by 2 bases. The CDR3 is 16 residues long. For the CDR3, the DNA is TGTGCCAGCGCCGTTGGATTGGGCGGGGGGCAAGAGACCCAGTACTTC. It specifies CASAVGLGGGQETQYF. Looking up the rest from reference TRBV7-2 and TRBJ2-5 gives the full variable domain: GAGVSQSPSNKVTEKGKDVELRCDPISGHTALYWYRQSLGQGLEFLIYFQGNSAPDKSGLPSDRFSAERTGGSVSTLTIQRTQQEDSAVYLCASAVGLGGGQETQYFGPGTRLLVL.

To note about this clonotype: Just one base apart from a much larger clone, this may be a read error. The J gene is TRBJ1-4, the V gene TRBV7-2; no reliable D call. The CDR3 contains 14 residues. Germline V CDR1 and CDR2: SGHTA, FQGNSA. CDR3 in DNA: TGTGCCAGCAGCTTAGAAGGTAGTCAAGAAAAACTGTCTTTT. The encoded protein is CASSLEGSQEKLSF.

The CDR3 bases are TGCGCCAGTTCCCCCGGAAATCACCCCTACGAGCAGTACTTC. It yields the protein CASSPGNHPYEQYF. The rearrangement joins TRBV5-1 to TRBJ2-7; no reliable D call. Trimming took 8 bases from V and 2 from J, leaving 17 bases between them. This CDR3 contains 14 residues. CDR1 is SGHRS, CDR2 YFSETQ, per germline.

V gene TRBV6-2 or TRBV6-3 combines with J gene TRBJ1-6; D might be TRBD1 (6 bases). The CDR3 has 14 amino acids. Trimming removed 8 bases from V and 7 bases from J, with 15 bases in between. Germline assignment: CDR1 MNHEY and CDR2 SVGEGT. The CDR3 region is CASAQQGSNSPLHF. As DNA, the CDR3 is TGTGCCAGCGCCCAACAGGGATCAAATTCACCCCTCCACTTT.

The chain is built from TRBV12-3 or TRBV12-4 and TRBJ2-7, with 9 bases that match TRBD1. With 6 bases clipped from V and 3 bases from J, the junction kept 9 bases outside the gene matches. This CDR3 spans 15 amino acids. This CDR3 is CASSPTGTGHYEQYF. The CDR3 DNA reads as TGTGCCAGCAGCCCAACCGGGACAGGGCACTACGAGCAGTACTTC.

Only a few counts were recorded for this clonotype. V and J are TRBV6-6 and TRBJ1-1; no clear D gene. The V and J ends lost 2 bases and 6 bases respectively, with 7 bases between them. This CDR3 spans 12 amino acids. Germline CDR1 MNHNY, CDR2 SVGAGI (reference sequence). The CDR3: CASSYGAPEAFF. The CDR3 nucleotides read TGTGCCAGCAGTTACGGCGCGCCTGAAGCTTTCTTT.

The chain recombines TRBV20-1 with TRBJ2-3, with D perhaps TRBD2 (5 bases). The CDR3 runs 12 residues. Trimming took off 2 bases at V and 6 bases at J, with 9 bases between the two ends. CDR1 and CDR2 (germline): DFQATT, SNEGSKA (reference sequence). The chain's CDR3 is CSARIWEDTQYF. CDR3 nucleotide sequence: TGCAGTGCTAGAATTTGGGAGGATACGCAGTATTTT.

The CDR3 loop reads CASRLLGTDTQYF. The DNA for the CDR3 is TGTGCCAGCAGACTACTAGGCACAGATACGCAGTATTTT. This rearrangement joins TRBV12-3 or TRBV12-4 to TRBJ2-3; weak D call: TRBD2 (5 bases). CDR3 length equals 13 residues. V was trimmed by 6 bases and J by 1 base, leaving 8 bases between them.

The CDR3 here is CASSQAQMGDRTPYEQYF. CDR3 coding DNA: TGTGCCAGCAGCCAAGCACAAATGGGGGACAGGACCCCCTACGAGCAGTACTTC. V gene TRBV3-1 combines with J gene TRBJ2-7; 8 positions match TRBD1. CDR3 length equals 18 residues. The V gene end was trimmed by 1 base and the J gene end by 2 bases; junction bases not matched to a gene: 13. CDR1 is LGHDT and CDR2 is YNNKEL in the germline V gene (reference sequence).

V is TRBV20-1 and J is TRBJ1-1; the D is unclear. Germline CDR1 DFQATT, CDR2 SNEGSKA (reference sequence). The CDR3 totals 13 residues. The CDR3 sequence is CIPRAPLGTEAFF. The CDR3 DNA sequence: TGCATCCCTAGGGCACCCCTGGGTACTGAAGCTTTCTTT.

This clonotype was seen repeatedly, ten times or more. The chain joins TRBV6-1 to TRBJ2-3; D gene ambiguous. Germline CDR1 reads MNHNS; CDR2 reads SASEGT. Trimming shortened V by 10 bases and J by 1 base, and 15 bases separated the two germline ends. The CDR3 runs 14 residues. The CDR3 coding sequence is TGTGCCACCGCTAGGAATGGCCGCACAGATACGCAGTATTTT. As protein: CATARNGRTDTQYF.

Ten or more counts support this clonotype. The chain carries TRBV5-1 and TRBJ1-6, with D unclear. CDR1 is SGHRS, CDR2 YFSETQ, per germline. The V end lost 0 bases, the J end lost 9 bases, and 10 bases lay between the germline ends. This CDR3 spans 14 amino acids. Written as DNA, the CDR3 is TGCGCCAGCAGCTTGGAGGCAGCTTTTTCACCCCTCCACTTT. Protein sequence: CASSLEAAFSPLHF.

This clonotype appeared a few times. A read error may account for a junction end that differs from germline. The chain links TRBV5-1 to TRBJ2-5; either TRBD1 or TRBD2 may fit D (5 bases each). CDR1 SGHRS and CDR2 YFSETQ come from the germline V gene. The CDR3 covers 15 residues. The CDR3 DNA reads as TGCACCAGCAGCTTGGGACCCGGTAGCGAAGAGACCCAGTACTTC. Protein product: CTSSLGPGSEETQYF. The whole variable domain, filled in from reference TRBV5-1 and TRBJ2-5, reads KAGVTQTPRYLIKTRGQQVTLSCSPISGHRSVSWYQQTPGQGLQFLFEYFSETQRNKGNFPGRFSGRQFSNSRSEMNVSTLELGDSALYLCTSSLGPGSEETQYFGPGTRLLVL.

The chain recombines TRBV6-2 or TRBV6-3 with TRBJ2-3; 7 bases agree with TRBD2. Unmatched junction bases numbered 7, after V lost 2 bases and J lost 2 bases. Germline CDR1 and CDR2: MNHEY and SVGEGT. CDR3 length: 16 amino acids. The CDR3 reads CASSYRGLVYTDTQYF. CDR3 nucleotides: TGTGCCAGCAGTTACCGTGGACTAGTCTACACAGATACGCAGTATTTT.

This clonotype was picked up many times. At one of its ends the junction is not consistent with the germline gene, which may arise from a read error. This rearrangement joins TRBV29-1 to TRBJ2-7; no reliable D call. From germline, CDR1 is SQVTM and CDR2 ANQGSEA. There are 13 residues in the CDR3. The CDR3 spells CSVEERARYEQYF. DNA for the CDR3: TGCAGCGTGGAAGAACGGGCTCGCTACGAGCAGTACTTC.

This clonotype was detected many times. The rearrangement links TRBV12-3 or TRBV12-4 to TRBJ1-2, with D perhaps matching TRBD1 (6 bases). The CDR3 totals 13 residues. V shed 3 bases and J shed 8 bases, with 13 bases lying between them. The CDR3 DNA is TGTGCCAGCAGTTTCCGGGCAGGGGAGGGCTACACCTTC. It codes for CASSFRAGEGYTF.

The J gene is TRBJ2-1, the V gene TRBV27; 7 positions match TRBD1. Trimming at V came to 4 bases and at J to 4 bases, leaving 7 bases not matched to a gene. From germline, CDR1 is MNHEY and CDR2 SMNVEV (reference sequence). CDR3 length equals 15 residues. The CDR3 is CASSWLGQRYNEQFF. CDR3 coding DNA: TGTGCCAGCAGTTGGTTGGGACAGAGATACAATGAGCAGTTCTTC.